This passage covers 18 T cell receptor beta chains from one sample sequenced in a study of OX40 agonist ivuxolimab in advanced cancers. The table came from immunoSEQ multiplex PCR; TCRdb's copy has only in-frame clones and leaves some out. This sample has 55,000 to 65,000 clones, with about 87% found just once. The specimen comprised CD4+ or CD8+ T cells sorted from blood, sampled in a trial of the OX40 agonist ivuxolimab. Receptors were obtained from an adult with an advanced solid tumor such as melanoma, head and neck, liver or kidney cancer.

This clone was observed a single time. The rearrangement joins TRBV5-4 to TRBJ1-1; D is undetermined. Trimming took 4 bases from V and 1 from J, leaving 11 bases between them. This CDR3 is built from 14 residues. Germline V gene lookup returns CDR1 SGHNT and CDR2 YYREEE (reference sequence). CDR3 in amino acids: CASSPVRGNTEAFF. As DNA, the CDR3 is TGTGCCAGCAGCCCGGTACGAGGGAACACTGAAGCTTTCTTT. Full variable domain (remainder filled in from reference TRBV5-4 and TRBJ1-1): ETGVTQSPTHLIKTRGQQVTLRCSSQSGHNTVSWYQQALGQGPQFIFQYYREEENGRGNFPPRFSGLQFPNYSSELNVNALELDDSALYLCASSPVRGNTEAFFGQGTRLTVV.

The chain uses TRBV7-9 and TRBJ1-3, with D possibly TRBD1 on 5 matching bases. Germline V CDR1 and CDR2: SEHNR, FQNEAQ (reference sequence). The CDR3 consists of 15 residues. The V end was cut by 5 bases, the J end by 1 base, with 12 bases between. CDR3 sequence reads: CASSRQGGSGNTIYF. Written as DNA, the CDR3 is TGTGCCAGCAGCCGTCAGGGTGGTTCTGGAAACACCATATATTTT.

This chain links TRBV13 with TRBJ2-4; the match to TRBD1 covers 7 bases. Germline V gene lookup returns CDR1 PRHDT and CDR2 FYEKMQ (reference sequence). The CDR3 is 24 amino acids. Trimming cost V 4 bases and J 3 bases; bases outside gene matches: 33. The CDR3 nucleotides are TGTGCCAGCAGCTCGAACCGGGACAGCTTAGCCAAAAACATTTCCGACCGAAGCAAAAACATTCAGTACTTC. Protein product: CASSSNRDSLAKNISDRSKNIQYF.

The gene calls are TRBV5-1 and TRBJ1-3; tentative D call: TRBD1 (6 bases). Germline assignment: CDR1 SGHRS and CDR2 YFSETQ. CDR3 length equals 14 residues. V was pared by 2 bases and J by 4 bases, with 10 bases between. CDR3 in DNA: TGCGCCAGCAGCTTAAGGGGGTCAGGAAACACCATATATTTT. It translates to CASSLRGSGNTIYF.

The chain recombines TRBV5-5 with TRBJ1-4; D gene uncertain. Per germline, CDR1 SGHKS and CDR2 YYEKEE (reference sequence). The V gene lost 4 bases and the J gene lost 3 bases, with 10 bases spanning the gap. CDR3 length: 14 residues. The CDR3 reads CASSPEPSNEKLFF. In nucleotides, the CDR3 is TGTGCCAGCAGCCCCGAACCCTCTAATGAAAAACTGTTTTTT.

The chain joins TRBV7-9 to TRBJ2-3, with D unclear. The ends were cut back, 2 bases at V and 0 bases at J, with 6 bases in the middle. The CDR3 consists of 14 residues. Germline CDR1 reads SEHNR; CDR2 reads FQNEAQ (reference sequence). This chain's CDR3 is CASSLSTSTDTQYF. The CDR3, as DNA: TGTGCCAGCAGCTTAAGTACTAGCACAGATACGCAGTATTTT.

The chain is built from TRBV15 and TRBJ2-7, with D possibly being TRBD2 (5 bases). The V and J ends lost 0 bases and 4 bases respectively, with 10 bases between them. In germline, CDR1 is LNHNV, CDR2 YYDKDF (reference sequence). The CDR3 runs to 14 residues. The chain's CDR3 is CATSRDRGPYEQYF. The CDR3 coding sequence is TGTGCCACCAGCAGAGATCGCGGGCCTTACGAGCAGTACTTC. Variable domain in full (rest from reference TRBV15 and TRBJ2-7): DAMVIQNPRYQVTQFGKPVTLSCSQTLNHNVMYWYQQKSSQAPKLLFHYYDKDFNNEADTPDNFQSRRPNTSFCFLDIRSPGLGDTAMYLCATSRDRGPYEQYFGPGTRLTVT.

In nucleotides, the CDR3 is TGTGCCAGCAGTTATAGGGGTGACGAGACCCAGTACTTC. Its protein is CASSYRGDETQYF. The V call is TRBV27, the J call TRBJ2-5, with D perhaps TRBD1 (5 bases). The CDR3 runs 13 residues. Germline lookup yields CDR1 MNHEY and CDR2 SMNVEV (reference sequence). V was shortened by 4 bases and J by 5 bases, with 11 bases between the two germline ends.

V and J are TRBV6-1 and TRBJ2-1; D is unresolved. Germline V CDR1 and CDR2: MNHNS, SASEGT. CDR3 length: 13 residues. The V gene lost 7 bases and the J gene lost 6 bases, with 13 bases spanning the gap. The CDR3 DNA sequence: TGTGCCAGCACCGGGCCCTCTGGCAATGAGCAGTTCTTC. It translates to CASTGPSGNEQFF.

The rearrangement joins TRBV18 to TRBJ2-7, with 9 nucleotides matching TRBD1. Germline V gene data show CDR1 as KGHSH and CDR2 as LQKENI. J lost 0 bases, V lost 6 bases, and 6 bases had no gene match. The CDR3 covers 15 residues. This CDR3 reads CASSPRQGDSYEQYF. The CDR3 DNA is TGTGCCAGCTCGCCAAGACAGGGGGACTCCTACGAGCAGTACTTC.

As DNA, the CDR3 is TGTGCCAGCAGCTTAGCGGGACTCCCGAACACTGAAGCTTTCTTT. Translation: CASSLAGLPNTEAFF. The V gene is TRBV13, the J gene TRBJ1-1; possible D gene TRBD1, 5 bases. The CDR3 is 15 amino acids. Germline V CDR1 and CDR2: PRHDT, FYEKMQ (reference sequence). V was clipped by 1 base and J by 1 base, with 10 bases between them.

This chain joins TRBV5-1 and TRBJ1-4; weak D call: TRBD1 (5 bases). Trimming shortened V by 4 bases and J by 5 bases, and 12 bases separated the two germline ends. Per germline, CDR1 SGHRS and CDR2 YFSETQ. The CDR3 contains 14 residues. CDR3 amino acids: CASSAGTENEKLFF. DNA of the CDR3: TGCGCCAGCAGCGCCGGGACGGAGAATGAAAAACTGTTTTTT.

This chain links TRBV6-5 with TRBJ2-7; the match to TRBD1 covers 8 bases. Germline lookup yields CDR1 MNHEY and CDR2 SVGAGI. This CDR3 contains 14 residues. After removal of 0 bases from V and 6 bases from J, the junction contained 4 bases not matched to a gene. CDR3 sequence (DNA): TGTGCCAGCAGTTACTCGCAGGGGGCATCCGAGCAGTACTTC. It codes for CASSYSQGASEQYF.

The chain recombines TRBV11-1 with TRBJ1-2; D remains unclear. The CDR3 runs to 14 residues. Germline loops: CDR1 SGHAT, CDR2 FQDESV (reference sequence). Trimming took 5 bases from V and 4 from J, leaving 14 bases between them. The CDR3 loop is CASSPISVGYGYTF. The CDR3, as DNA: TGTGCCAGCAGCCCAATATCGGTGGGCTATGGCTACACCTTC. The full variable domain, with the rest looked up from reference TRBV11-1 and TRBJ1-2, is EAEVAQSPRYKITEKSQAVAFWCDPISGHATLYWYRQILGQGPELLVQFQDESVVDDSQLPKDRFSAERLKGVDSTLKIQPAELGDSAMYLCASSPISVGYGYTFGSGTRLTVV.

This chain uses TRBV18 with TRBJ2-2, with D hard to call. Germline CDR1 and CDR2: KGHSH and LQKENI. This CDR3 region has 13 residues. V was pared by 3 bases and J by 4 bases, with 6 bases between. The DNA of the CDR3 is TGTGCCAGCTCACCCGCCAGCACCGGGGAGCTGTTTTTT. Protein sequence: CASSPASTGELFF.

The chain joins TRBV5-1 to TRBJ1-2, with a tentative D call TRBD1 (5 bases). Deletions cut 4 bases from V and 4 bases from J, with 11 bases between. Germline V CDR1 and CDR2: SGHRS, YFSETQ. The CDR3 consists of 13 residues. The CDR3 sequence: CASSLQGGYGYTF. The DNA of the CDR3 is TGCGCCAGCAGCCTGCAGGGAGGCTATGGCTACACCTTC. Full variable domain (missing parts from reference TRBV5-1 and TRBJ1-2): KAGVTQTPRYLIKTRGQQVTLSCSPISGHRSVSWYQQTPGQGLQFLFEYFSETQRNKGNFPGRFSGRQFSNSRSEMNVSTLELGDSALYLCASSLQGGYGYTFGSGTRLTVV.

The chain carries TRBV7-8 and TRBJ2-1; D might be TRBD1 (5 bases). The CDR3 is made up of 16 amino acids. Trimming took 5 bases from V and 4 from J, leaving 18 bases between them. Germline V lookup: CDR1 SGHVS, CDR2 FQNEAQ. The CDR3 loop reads CASSPSRTLTYNEQFF. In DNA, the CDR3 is TGTGCCAGCAGCCCGTCCAGGACATTGACTTACAATGAGCAGTTCTTC.

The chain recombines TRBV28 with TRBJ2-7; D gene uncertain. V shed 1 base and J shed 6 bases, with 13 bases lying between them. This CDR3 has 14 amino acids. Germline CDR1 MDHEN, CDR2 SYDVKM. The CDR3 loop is CASSLSHPGSEQYF. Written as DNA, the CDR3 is TGTGCCAGCAGTTTATCCCACCCGGGTAGCGAGCAGTACTTC.